The rows below give T cell receptor beta chains drawn from one sample of a study of T cell repertoires in cytomegalovirus infection. TCRdb recomputed calls from the reads with MiXCR, one row per CDR3 protein. The sample lists approximately 630,000 distinct CDR3 sequences, about 24% occurring once. Sample: CD8+ T cells from PBMCs. The receptor set was obtained from a human donor in good health (CMV status not recorded). Some clones in this sample may be carry-over from other donors' samples. Each CDR3 is given with its conserved first and last residue. Fields, in order: J gene, clone size, V gene, D gene, CDR3 protein, CDR3 DNA. A D gene is named only where the DNA matches it firmly. Clone size, where shown, is once, few, many, or a class for clones that have expanded.

TRBJ1-1 NA TRBV14 TRBD1 CTSSLPGQGITEAFF TGTACCAGCAGCCTACCGGGACAGGGGATCACTGAAGCTTTCTTT
TRBJ2-3 NA TRBV29-1 TRBD2 CSVGGGLDTQYF TGCAGCGTTGGCGGGGGGCTGGATACGCAGTATTTT
TRBJ2-1 few TRBV19 TRBD2 CASTTSARSYNEQFF TGTGCCAGTACCACTAGCGCCCGCTCCTACAATGAGCAGTTCTTC
TRBJ1-2 NA TRBV6-6 NA CASSFLDRSYGYTF TGTGCCAGCAGTTTTTTGGACAGAAGTTATGGCTACACCTTC
TRBJ2-1 NA TRBV19 NA CANSLGQQYNEQFF TGTGCCAATAGTCTCGGACAGCAATACAATGAGCAGTTCTTC
TRBJ1-3 few TRBV29-1 NA CSVAQEGGTPIKSLKGNTIYF TGCAGCGTTGCTCAAGAGGGTGGGACCCCGATAAAGTCTCTGAAGGGAAACACCATATATTTT
TRBJ2-2 few TRBV28 TRBD1 CASSHRDRGIGGELFF TGTGCCAGCAGTCACCGGGACAGGGGAATAGGCGGGGAGCTGTTTTTT
TRBJ2-1 few TRBV19 NA CASSIASEREQFF TGTGCCAGTAGTATCGCTAGCGAGCGAGAGCAGTTCTTC
TRBJ1-6 few TRBV4-3 TRBD1 CASSQNSYAGQYNSPLHF TGCGCCAGCAGCCAGAATTCCTACGCGGGACAGTATAATTCACCCCTCCACTTT
TRBJ1-1 NA TRBV4-3 NA CASSLNRQVGMNTEAFF TGCGCCAGCAGCCTCAATAGACAGGTGGGAATGAACACTGAAGCTTTCTTT
TRBJ2-1 NA TRBV6-5 TRBD1 CASRVDRVSYNEQFF TGTGCCAGCAGGGTAGACAGGGTGTCCTACAATGAGCAGTTCTTC